What follows are 23 T cell receptor beta chains derived from one specimen sequenced in a study of radiation and T cells in renal cell carcinoma. The treatment is: treatment-naive control, cytoreductive nephrectomy. Assay used: immunoSEQ multiplex PCR; TCRdb lists only in-frame clones, some missing. The sample has 9,000 or so clones, approximately 64% seen once; the top ten hold more than 14%. This specimen was tumor tissue, taken from a patient whose treatment was nephrectomy without radiotherapy. Receptor source: a man between 60 and 75 years old with renal cell carcinoma.

As concerns this clone: One base separates it from a far larger clone, so it is likely a read error. The same CDR3 can be traced to other DNA sequences in this sample. In DNA form, the CDR3 reads TGTGCCAGCAGCCAAGGGGTCGGCGACACAGATACGCAGTATTTT. This sequence encodes CASSQGVGDTDTQYF. This chain links TRBV7-2 with TRBJ2-3; weak D call: TRBD1 (5 bases). In germline, CDR1 is SGHTA, CDR2 FQGNSA. There are 15 residues in the CDR3. Deletions cut 5 bases from V and 2 bases from J, with 14 bases between.

The chain links TRBV6-5 to TRBJ2-2, with D unclear. This CDR3 spans 13 amino acids. Germline V gene data show CDR1 as MNHEY and CDR2 as SVGAGI. V shed 3 bases and J shed 3 bases, with 5 bases lying between them. The CDR3 protein is CASSYFDTGELFF. Written as DNA, the CDR3 is TGTGCCAGCAGTTATTTTGACACCGGGGAGCTGTTTTTT.

The genes are TRBV7-9 and TRBJ2-3; 12 bases align to TRBD2. The germline gives CDR1 SEHNR, CDR2 FQNEAQ (reference sequence). The CDR3 has 16 residues. With V trimmed by 5 bases and J by 2 bases, 5 bases remained unmatched. The CDR3 spells CASSPLAGGPTDTQYF. The DNA of the CDR3 is TGTGCCAGCAGCCCACTAGCGGGAGGCCCCACAGATACGCAGTATTTT.

The chain links TRBV15 to TRBJ2-7; D gene uncertain. CDR1 and CDR2 (germline): LNHNV, YYDKDF (reference sequence). CDR3 size: 15 residues. Trimming took off 1 base at V and 1 base at J, with 11 bases between the two ends. The chain's CDR3 is CATSRVSDASYEQYF. The DNA for the CDR3 is TGTGCCACCAGCAGAGTGTCGGACGCATCCTACGAGCAGTACTTC.

The chain is built from TRBV28 and TRBJ2-7; TRBD2 agrees at 8 bases. The V gene's germline CDR1 is MDHEN and CDR2 SYDVKM. This CDR3 spans 13 amino acids. V lost 5 bases and J lost 2; bases outside the gene matches: 2. The CDR3 DNA is TGTGCCAGCAGTCTACTAGCGGCCTACGAGCAGTACTTC. Translation: CASSLLAAYEQYF.

This chain joins TRBV5-5 and TRBJ2-5; a weak D match, TRBD1 (6 bases). V was trimmed by 4 bases and J by 3 bases, leaving 16 bases between them. Germline assignment: CDR1 SGHKS and CDR2 YYEKEE (reference sequence). The CDR3 consists of 15 residues. The CDR3 bases are TGTGCCAGCAGCGGGACACACCCCACCAAAGAGACCCAGTACTTC. Translation: CASSGTHPTKETQYF.

The chain joins TRBV9 to TRBJ2-3; 11 bases are shared with TRBD2. The germline CDR1 and CDR2 sequences are SGDLS and YYNGEE. The V segment lost 3 bases and the J segment 0 bases; nucleotides outside the gene matches: 6. The CDR3 is 17 residues long. DNA for the CDR3: TGTGCCAGCAGCGGATTAGCGGGAGGGACTAGCACAGATACGCAGTATTTT. Amino acid sequence: CASSGLAGGTSTDTQYF.

The chain uses TRBV28 and TRBJ2-1, with no clear D. The length of the CDR3 is 13 residues. CDR1 is MDHEN and CDR2 is SYDVKM in the germline V gene. The V gene lost 3 bases and the J gene lost 5 bases, with 8 bases spanning the gap. CDR3 amino acids: CASSFIGDNEQFF. Here the CDR3 DNA reads TGTGCCAGCAGTTTCATTGGGGACAATGAGCAGTTCTTC.

The chain links TRBV18 to TRBJ1-1, with 8 bases fitting TRBD1. This CDR3 has 15 residues. In germline, CDR1 is KGHSH, CDR2 LQKENI. V lost 2 bases, J lost 0 bases, and 2 bases stayed unmatched. The DNA for the CDR3 is TGTGCCAGCTCACCAGGACAGGGAGTGAACACTGAAGCTTTCTTT. This codes for CASSPGQGVNTEAFF.

This clone occurred once. The CDR3 region is CASKGGLRSDEQFF. DNA of the CDR3: TGTGCCAGCAAAGGGGGACTACGATCGGATGAGCAGTTCTTC. This chain links TRBV9 with TRBJ2-1; tentatively, D is TRBD2 (7 bases). This CDR3 region has 14 residues. The germline V and J ends were trimmed by 6 bases and 8 bases, with 18 bases remaining between them. The V gene's germline CDR1 is SGDLS and CDR2 YYNGEE.

The rearrangement joins TRBV5-1 to TRBJ2-7, with D possibly matching TRBD2 (6 bases). In germline, CDR1 is SGHRS, CDR2 YFSETQ. V was pared by 4 bases and J by 7 bases, with 24 bases between. The CDR3 length is 16 residues. This CDR3 is CASSPDTGTGNVEQYF. DNA for the CDR3: TGCGCCAGCAGCCCGGATACCGGGACTGGAAACGTGGAGCAGTACTTC. The whole variable domain, remainder taken from reference TRBV5-1 and TRBJ2-7, is KAGVTQTPRYLIKTRGQQVTLSCSPISGHRSVSWYQQTPGQGLQFLFEYFSETQRNKGNFPGRFSGRQFSNSRSEMNVSTLELGDSALYLCASSPDTGTGNVEQYFGPGTRLTVT.

The chain joins TRBV4-3 to TRBJ2-1, with 7 nucleotides matching TRBD2. The CDR3 runs to 16 residues. Trimming took 1 base from V and 2 from J; bases not matched to a gene: 5. Germline CDR1 is LGHNA and CDR2 is YSLEER. CDR3: CASSQGGLPPYNEQFF. CDR3 sequence (DNA): TGCGCCAGCAGCCAAGGGGGACTACCCCCCTACAATGAGCAGTTCTTC.

This chain links TRBV9 with TRBJ1-3; D not resolved. CDR3 size: 15 residues. Germline loops: CDR1 SGDLS, CDR2 YYNGEE. Trimming took 3 bases from V and 2 from J, leaving 12 bases between them. The CDR3 is CASSGPRGAGNTIYF. The CDR3 DNA is TGTGCCAGCAGCGGCCCGCGGGGAGCTGGAAACACCATATATTTT.

The chain combines TRBV28 with TRBJ1-5; TRBD1 is a possible D gene (6 bases). Germline loops: CDR1 MDHEN, CDR2 SYDVKM. Trimming stripped 6 bases from V and 4 bases from J, with 16 bases between. The CDR3 covers 15 residues. The CDR3 loop is CASRGGGHQNQPQHF. As DNA, the CDR3 is TGTGCCAGCAGAGGAGGGGGACATCAGAATCAGCCCCAGCATTTT.

The V gene is TRBV7-2, the J gene TRBJ2-1; 9 nucleotides agree with TRBD2. The CDR3 consists of 14 residues. Per germline, CDR1 SGHTA and CDR2 FQGNSA. Losses at the gene ends were 5 bases for V and 7 bases for J; bases not matched to a gene: 6. CDR3 nucleotide sequence: TGTGCCAGCAGCCCTAGCGGGACCCTTAATGAGCAGTTCTTC. Its protein product is CASSPSGTLNEQFF.

This clone was detected only once. J is TRBJ1-1 and V is TRBV10-3; TRBD1 might be the D (5 bases). Trimming removed 8 bases at V and 0 bases at J, with 13 bases between. CDR1 and CDR2 from the germline V gene are ENHRY and SYGVKD. This CDR3 has 14 residues. In nucleotides, the CDR3 is TGTGCCATCCGGGGACCGGACATGAACACTGAAGCTTTCTTT. Its protein is CAIRGPDMNTEAFF.

The chain links TRBV30 to TRBJ2-2, with 8 nucleotides matching TRBD1. Germline V gene sequence: CDR1 GTSNPN, CDR2 SVGIG (reference sequence). The CDR3 totals 13 residues. V shed 5 bases, J shed 3 bases, and the junction held 2 bases outside the gene matches. The chain's CDR3 is CAWDRGDTGELFF. The CDR3 nucleotides are TGTGCCTGGGACAGGGGAGACACCGGGGAGCTGTTTTTT.

The chain is built from TRBV9 and TRBJ2-1; 8 bases are a match to TRBD2. V was clipped by 0 bases and J by 4 bases; unmatched bases: 3. The CDR3 spans 15 residues. Germline assignment: CDR1 SGDLS and CDR2 YYNGEE. Here the CDR3 DNA reads TGTGCCAGCAGCGTAGGAACTAGCGGTTACAATGAGCAGTTCTTC. This encodes CASSVGTSGYNEQFF. Based on the CDR3 plus reference TRBV9 and TRBJ2-1, the full variable domain is DSGVTQTPKHLITATGQRVTLRCSPRSGDLSVYWYQQSLDQGLQFLIQYYNGEERAKGNILERFSAQQFPDLHSELNLSSLELGDSALYFCASSVGTSGYNEQFFGPGTRLTVL.

The rearrangement uses TRBV9 and TRBJ2-2; no firm D call. The CDR3 spans 12 residues. V lost 0 bases, J lost 4 bases, and 1 base lay in between. Germline loops: CDR1 SGDLS, CDR2 YYNGEE. The CDR3 region has the DNA TGTGCCAGCAGCGTAGCCACCGGGGAGCTGTTTTTT. This encodes CASSVATGELFF.

The chain recombines TRBV28 with TRBJ1-1, with 8 bases fitting TRBD1. Unmatched junction bases numbered 5, after V lost 4 bases and J lost 1 base. Germline CDR1 reads MDHEN; CDR2 reads SYDVKM. The CDR3 spans 15 residues. CDR3 amino acids: CASSSPGQGNTEAFF. The DNA of the CDR3 is TGTGCCAGCAGTTCTCCTGGACAGGGGAACACTGAAGCTTTCTTT.

The CDR3 protein is CASSRPENTGELFF. CDR3 coding DNA: TGCGCCAGCAGCCGCCCGGAGAACACCGGGGAGCTGTTTTTT. The chain carries TRBV5-1 and TRBJ2-2, with unresolved D. Trimming shortened V by 4 bases and J by 1 base, and 8 bases separated the two germline ends. The CDR3 runs to 14 residues. Per germline, CDR1 SGHRS and CDR2 YFSETQ.

The chain uses TRBV7-8 and TRBJ2-1; TRBD2 is a possible D gene (6 bases). Trimming shortened V by 5 bases and J by 2 bases, and 16 bases separated the two germline ends. CDR3 length equals 16 residues. CDR1 is SGHVS and CDR2 is FQNEAQ in the germline V gene. The CDR3 DNA reads TGTGCCAGCAGCCCGTCGACGGGAGTAACCTACAATGAGCAGTTCTTC. The encoded protein is CASSPSTGVTYNEQFF. The full variable domain, rest sourced from reference TRBV7-8 and TRBJ2-1, is GAGVSQSPRYKVAKRGQDVALRCDPISGHVSLFWYQQALGQGPEFLTYFQNEAQLDKSGLPSDRFFAERPEGSVSTLKIQRTQQEDSAVYLCASSPSTGVTYNEQFFGPGTRLTVL.

The chain links TRBV7-3 to TRBJ1-1, with D hard to call. The V and J ends lost 2 bases and 1 base respectively, with 5 bases between them. The CDR3 is 13 amino acids. Germline V gene data show CDR1 as SGHTA and CDR2 as FQGTGA. CDR3 region: CASSLGKNTEAFF. In DNA form, the CDR3 reads TGTGCCAGCAGCTTAGGCAAGAACACTGAAGCTTTCTTT.